These T cell receptor beta chains were read from a single sample in a study of blood T cell repertoires in COVID-19. TCRdb keeps only in-frame clones here, not all; method: immunoSEQ multiplex PCR. Altogether about 180,000 clones are present, 80% to 90% being singletons, with the ten largest covering approximately 2%. The sequencing sample was made of peripheral blood. Receptors were obtained from a man aged 18 to 30 who had recovered from COVID-19. CDR3s include the opening cysteine and the closing phenylalanine or tryptophan. The D gene is left open where the match is weak. Only part of the rows carry a size: once, few, many, or a class if the clone is expanded.

TRBV12-5	once	TRBJ2-5	TRBD2	TGTGCTAGTGGTTTGTCTCCCCGGGGCTTTTTGGGGGCGGGGGGTCAAGAGACCCAGTACTTC	CASGLSPRGFLGAGGQETQYF
TRBV19	.	TRBJ1-5	TRBD1	TGTGCCAGTAGTATGGGAAAACAGGGGGAGGATCAGCCCCAGCATTTT	CASSMGKQGEDQPQHF
TRBV4-3	.	TRBJ2-1	TRBD2	TGCGCCAGCAGCCAAGAACTAGCGGGAGTCCAAGATGAGCAGTTCTTC	CASSQELAGVQDEQFF
TRBV3-1/TRBV3-2	.	TRBJ2-1	.	TGTGCCAGCAGCCAGAGGAATGAGCAGTTCTTC	CASSQRNEQFF
TRBV7-2	once	TRBJ2-2	TRBD2	TGTGCCAGCAGCACCCGACTAGCGGGAGTCACCGGGGAGCTGTTTTTT	CASSTRLAGVTGELFF
TRBV6-5	.	TRBJ2-1	.	TGTGCCAGCAGTCGAGGGAGCAAAACCTACAATGAGCAGTTCTTC	CASSRGSKTYNEQFF
TRBV12-5	.	TRBJ1-3	TRBD1	TGTGCTACCGAACAGGGGAGAAACACCATATATTTT	CATEQGRNTIYF
TRBV28	.	TRBJ1-2	TRBD1	TGTGCCAGCAGTTTACAGAATCCGGGACAGGGGATTGGCTACACCTTC	CASSLQNPGQGIGYTF
TRBV12-1	.	TRBJ1-2	.	TGTGCCAGCAACCCTACCTATGGCTACACCTTC	CASNPTYGYTF
TRBV12-5	.	TRBJ1-5	TRBD1	TGTGCTAGTGGTTTGTCAGCAGGGGGTCAGCCCCAGCATTTT	CASGLSAGGQPQHF
TRBV12-2	many	TRBJ1-6	.	TGTGCAAGTCGCTATCGCGCACCCCTCCACTTT	CASRYRAPLHF
TRBV28	.	TRBJ2-1	.	TGTGCCAGCAGCCCCCCCGGGGGGACAACGTCCTACAATGAGCAGTTCTTC	CASSPPGGTTSYNEQFF
TRBV7-6	.	TRBJ2-7	.	TGTGCCAGCAGCTTAGTCGGCGAGCAGTACTTC	CASSLVGEQYF
TRBV9	.	TRBJ2-1	TRBD1	TGTGCCAGCAGCCCAGAGGACAGGGTAGACAATGAGCAGTTCTTC	CASSPEDRVDNEQFF
TRBV6-5	.	TRBJ1-2	.	TGTGCCAGCAGGCCTTCGGGGGGCGCCTATGGCTACACCTTC	CASRPSGGAYGYTF
TRBV5-4	.	TRBJ2-7	TRBD1	TGTGCCAGCAGGCTTACAGGGGATGGAGCCTACGAGCAGTACTTC	CASRLTGDGAYEQYF
TRBV19	.	TRBJ1-2	.	TGTGCCAGTAGTTCCTCCCAGGGGACCCATGGCTACACCTTC	CASSSSQGTHGYTF
TRBV29-1	.	TRBJ1-1	.	TGCAGCGTTGGGGCCGTTGAAGCTTTCTTT	CSVGAVEAFF
TRBV18	once	TRBJ2-7	.	TGTGCCAGCTCGGATGGGACATCTTACGAGCAGTACTTC	CASSDGTSYEQYF
TRBV28	.	TRBJ1-1	TRBD1	TGTGCCAGCAGTTACCCCGCGCAGGGGGTCACTGAAGCTTTCTTT	CASSYPAQGVTEAFF
TRBV27	.	TRBJ1-1	TRBD1	TGTGCCAGTTCTGCCTTGACAGGGGTAGGCACTGAAGCTTTCTTT	CASSALTGVGTEAFF
TRBV6-5	.	TRBJ2-2	.	TGTGCCAGCAGCGCCGGGACAAAGGACACCGGGGAGCTGTTTTTT	CASSAGTKDTGELFF